The entry below gives a single T cell receptor beta chain sequence along with its context. Its antigen is as yet unknown. This specimen comes from a study of shared clonotypes between healthy human individuals. The sorted-subset replicate PCRs were given about 200 ng DNA, which is tens of thousands of T cell genomes. Profiled with immunoSEQ multiplex PCR; TCRdb holds only in-frame clones, not every one. This sample has a few million clones, with 85% to 95% found just once. Overall study results and limits: As a rule, naive subsets had a larger estimated richness than memory subsets. Only a few donors were included, so the genetic and exposure-history diversity represented was limited.

Investigators divided CD4+ cells into CD45RA+ naive and CD45RA-negative memory subsets. The TCR comes from a young man in good health. Some clones in this sample may be carry-over from other donors' samples. Source material: naive CD4+ T cells from PBMCs. This sample's subset: CD45RA+ positively selected.

The CDR3 reads CASSILREAYNEQFF. The CDR3 nucleotides are TGTGCCAGCAGCATTTTGCGGGAGGCCTACAATGAGCAGTTCTTC. The chain combines TRBV5-4 with TRBJ2-1, with 8 bases lining up with TRBD2. CDR3 length: 15 amino acids. Germline V gene data show CDR1 as SGHNT and CDR2 as YYREEE (reference sequence). V lost 4 bases, J lost 2 bases, and 5 bases stayed unmatched.